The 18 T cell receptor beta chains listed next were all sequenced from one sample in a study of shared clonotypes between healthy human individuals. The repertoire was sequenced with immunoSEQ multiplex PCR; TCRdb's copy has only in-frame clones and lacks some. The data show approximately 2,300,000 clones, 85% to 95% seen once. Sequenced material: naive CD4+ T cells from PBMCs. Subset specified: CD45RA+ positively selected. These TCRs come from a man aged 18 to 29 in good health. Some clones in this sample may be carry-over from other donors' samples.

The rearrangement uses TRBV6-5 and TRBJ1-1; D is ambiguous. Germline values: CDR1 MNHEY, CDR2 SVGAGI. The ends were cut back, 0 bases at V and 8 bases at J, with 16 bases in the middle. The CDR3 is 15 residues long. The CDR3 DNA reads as TGTGCCAGCAGTTACTCGTTTCACGGCATTGGGGAAGCTTTCTTT. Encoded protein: CASSYSFHGIGEAFF.

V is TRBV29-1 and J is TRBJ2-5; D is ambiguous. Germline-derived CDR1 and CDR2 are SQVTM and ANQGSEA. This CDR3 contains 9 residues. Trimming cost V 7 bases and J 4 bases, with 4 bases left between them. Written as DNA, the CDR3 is TGCAGCGACGGAGAGACCCAGTACTTC. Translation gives CSDGETQYF.

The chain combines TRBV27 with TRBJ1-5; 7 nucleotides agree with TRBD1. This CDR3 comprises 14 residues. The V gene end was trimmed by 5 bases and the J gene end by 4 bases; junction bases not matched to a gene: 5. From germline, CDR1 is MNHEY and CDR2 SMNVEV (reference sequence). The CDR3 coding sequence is TGTGCCAGCAGTCCACAACAGGGGAATCAGCCCCAGCATTTT. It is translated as CASSPQQGNQPQHF.

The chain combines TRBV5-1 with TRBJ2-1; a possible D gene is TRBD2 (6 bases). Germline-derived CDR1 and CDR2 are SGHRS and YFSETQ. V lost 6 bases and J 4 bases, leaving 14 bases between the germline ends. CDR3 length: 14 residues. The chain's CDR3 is CASTSGTAYNEQFF. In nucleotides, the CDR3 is TGCGCCAGCACCTCCGGGACTGCTTACAATGAGCAGTTCTTC.

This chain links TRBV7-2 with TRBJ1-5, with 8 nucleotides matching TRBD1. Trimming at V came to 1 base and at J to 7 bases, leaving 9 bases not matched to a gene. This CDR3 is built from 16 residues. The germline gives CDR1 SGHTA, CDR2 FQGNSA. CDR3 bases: TGTGCCAGCAGCTTAGTAGGCAGGGGGCGAGGGCAGCCCCAGCATTTT. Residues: CASSLVGRGRGQPQHF.

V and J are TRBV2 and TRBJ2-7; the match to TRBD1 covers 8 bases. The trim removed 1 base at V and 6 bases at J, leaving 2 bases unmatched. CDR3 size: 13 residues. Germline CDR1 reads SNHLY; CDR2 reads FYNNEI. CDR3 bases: TGTGCCAGCAGTGAAGGGACAGGGATCGAGCAGTACTTC. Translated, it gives CASSEGTGIEQYF.

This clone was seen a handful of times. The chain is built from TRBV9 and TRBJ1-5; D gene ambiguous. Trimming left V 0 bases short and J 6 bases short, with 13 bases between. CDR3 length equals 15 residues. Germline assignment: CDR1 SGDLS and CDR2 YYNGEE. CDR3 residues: CASSVGFGDSQPQHF. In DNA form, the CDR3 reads TGTGCCAGCAGCGTAGGGTTTGGGGATAGTCAGCCCCAGCATTTT.

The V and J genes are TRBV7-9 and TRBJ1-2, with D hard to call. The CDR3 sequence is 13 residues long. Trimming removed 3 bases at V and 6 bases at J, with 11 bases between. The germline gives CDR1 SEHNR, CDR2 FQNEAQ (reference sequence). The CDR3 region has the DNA TGTGCCAGCAGCTTTGAGTTAAACAATGGCTACACCTTC. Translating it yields CASSFELNNGYTF.

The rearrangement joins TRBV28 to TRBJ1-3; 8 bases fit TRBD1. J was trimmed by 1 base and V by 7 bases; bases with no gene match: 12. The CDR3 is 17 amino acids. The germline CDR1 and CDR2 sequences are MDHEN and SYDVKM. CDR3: CASTEPGTGRSGNTIYF. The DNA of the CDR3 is TGTGCCAGCACTGAACCCGGGACAGGAAGATCTGGAAACACCATATATTTT.

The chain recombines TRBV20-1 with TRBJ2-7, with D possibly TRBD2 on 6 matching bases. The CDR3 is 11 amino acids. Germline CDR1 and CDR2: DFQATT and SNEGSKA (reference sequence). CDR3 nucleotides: TGCAGGGGAGGCAGAGGAAACGAGCAGTACTTC. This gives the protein CRGGRGNEQYF.

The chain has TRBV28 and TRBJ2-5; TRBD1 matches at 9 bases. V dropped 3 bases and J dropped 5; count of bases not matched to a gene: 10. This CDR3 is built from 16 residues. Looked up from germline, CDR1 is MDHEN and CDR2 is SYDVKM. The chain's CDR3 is CASSLRGTGGFETQYF. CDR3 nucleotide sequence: TGTGCCAGCAGTTTGCGGGGCACAGGGGGCTTCGAGACCCAGTACTTC.

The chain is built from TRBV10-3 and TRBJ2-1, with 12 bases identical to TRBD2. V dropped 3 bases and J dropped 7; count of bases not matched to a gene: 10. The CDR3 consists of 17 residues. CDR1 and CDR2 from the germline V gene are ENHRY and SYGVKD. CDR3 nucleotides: TGTGCCATCAGTGATTACGAGACTAGCGGGAGTTTAAATGAGCAGTTCTTC. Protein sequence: CAISDYETSGSLNEQFF.

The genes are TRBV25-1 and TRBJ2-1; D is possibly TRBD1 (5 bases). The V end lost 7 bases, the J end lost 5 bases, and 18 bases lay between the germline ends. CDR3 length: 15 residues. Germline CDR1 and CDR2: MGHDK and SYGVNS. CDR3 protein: CASTHRAGPNNEQFF. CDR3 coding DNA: TGTGCCAGCACACATCGGGCAGGGCCCAACAATGAGCAGTTCTTC.

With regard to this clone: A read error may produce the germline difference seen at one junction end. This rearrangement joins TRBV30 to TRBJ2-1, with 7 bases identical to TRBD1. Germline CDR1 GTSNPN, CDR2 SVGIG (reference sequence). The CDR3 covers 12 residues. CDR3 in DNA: TGTGCCTGGAGCCCAGGGACAGCGGAGCAGATCTTC. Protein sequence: CAWSPGTAEQIF. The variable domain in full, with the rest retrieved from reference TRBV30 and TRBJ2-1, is SQTIHQWPATLVQPVGSPLSLECTVEGTSNPNLYWYRQAAGRGLQLLFYSVGIGQISSEVPQNLSASRPQDRQFILSSKKLLLSDSGFYLCAWSPGTAEQIFGPGTRLTVL.

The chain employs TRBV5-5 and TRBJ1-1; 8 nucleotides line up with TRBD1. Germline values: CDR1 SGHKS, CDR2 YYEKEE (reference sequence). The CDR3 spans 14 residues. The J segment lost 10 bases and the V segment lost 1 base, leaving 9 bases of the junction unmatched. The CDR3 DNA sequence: TGTGCCAGCAGCTTGCCAGGGGGCGCGTGGGGAGCTTTCTTT. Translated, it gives CASSLPGGAWGAFF.

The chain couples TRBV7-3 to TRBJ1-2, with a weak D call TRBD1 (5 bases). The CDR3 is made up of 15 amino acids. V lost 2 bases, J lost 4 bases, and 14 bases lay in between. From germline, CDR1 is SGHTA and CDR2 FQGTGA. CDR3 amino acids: CASSLPGARAYGYTF. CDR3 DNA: TGTGCCAGCAGCTTACCTGGCGCCAGGGCCTATGGCTACACCTTC.

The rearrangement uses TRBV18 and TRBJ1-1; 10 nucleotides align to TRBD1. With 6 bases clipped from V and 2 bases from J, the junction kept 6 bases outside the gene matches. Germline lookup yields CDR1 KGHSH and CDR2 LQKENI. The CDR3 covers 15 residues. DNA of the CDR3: TGTGCCAGCTCTCTGGACAGGGGGTTTAACACTGAAGCTTTCTTT. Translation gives CASSLDRGFNTEAFF.

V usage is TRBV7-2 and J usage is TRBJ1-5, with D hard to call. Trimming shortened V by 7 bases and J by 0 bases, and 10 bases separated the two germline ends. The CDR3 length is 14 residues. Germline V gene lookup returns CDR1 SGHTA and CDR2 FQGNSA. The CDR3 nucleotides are TGTGCCAGCACTACATCGGGTAGCAATCAGCCCCAGCATTTT. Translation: CASTTSGSNQPQHF.